This T cell receptor beta chain was obtained from a study of blood T cell repertoires in COVID-19. The wider study: Donors in the United States, Italy and Spain gave samples during acute or convalescent COVID-19. The analysed material was cDNA or gDNA that came from T cells, B-cell-depleted T cells, or PBMCs.

Using immunoSEQ multiplex PCR, the repertoire was profiled, and TCRdb retains in-frame clones only, with some absent. The sample has 150,000 to 180,000 clones; about 86% are singletons. CDR3 length equals 14 residues. Trimming cost V 3 bases and J 10 bases, with 13 bases left between them. CDR1 MNHEY and CDR2 SMNVEV come from the germline V gene (reference sequence). This study enrolled people aged about 18 to 100 from 24 US geographic areas. For recovered donors of Cohort 3, there were two negative PCRs, clearance, or symptom resolution. This chain links TRBV27 with TRBJ1-6, with D possibly TRBD1 on 6 matching bases. The source material was PBMCs or T cells enriched from blood (not recorded which). The sequence was collected from a man in his forties or fifties who had recovered from COVID-19. The CDR3 region is CASSLVQGKSPLHF. DNA of the CDR3: TGTGCCAGCAGTTTGGTACAGGGTAAATCACCCCTCCACTTT.